This TCR beta chain appears in the sequencing data of a study of Ad26.COV2.S vaccination and SARS-CoV-2 variants. Study background: Ad26.COV2.S arm of COV1001 included the donor.

The repertoire was sequenced with immunoSEQ multiplex PCR; TCRdb's copy has only in-frame clones and lacks some. The profile shows about 680,000 clones, roughly 90% of them singletons. Trimming took 5 bases from V and 6 from J; bases not matched to a gene: 8. Germline-derived CDR1 and CDR2 are SGHVS and FQNEAQ. CDR3 length: 15 amino acids. Treatment denoted: 15 to 20 received Ad26.COV2.S at low or high dose, single or two shots; about five received placebo; per-sample allocation not given. Sampling happened 63 days after the first vaccine or placebo injection. J is TRBJ2-1 and V is TRBV7-8; 9 bases are a match to TRBD2. The TCR sequence derives from a person aged 18-65 years who received the Ad26.COV2.S COVID-19 vaccine or a placebo. The material was peripheral blood, obtained in a trial of Ad26.COV2.S vaccine versus placebo. CDR3 loop: CASSRGVSGSNEQFF. The CDR3, as DNA: TGTGCCAGCAGCCGGGGGGTTAGCGGGAGCAATGAGCAGTTCTTC.